The present T cell receptor (beta chain) was sequenced within a study of response to subunit inactivated influenza vaccine. MiXCR, run by TCRdb on the RT-PCR reads, gives a single entry per CDR3 protein. The data hold about 300,000 distinct CDR3 sequences, with approximately 20% observed a single time. This clonotype came up a few times. CDR1 and CDR2 from the germline V gene are LGHDT and YNNKEL (reference sequence). This CDR3 has 15 amino acids. Trimming stripped 0 bases from V and 4 bases from J, with 7 bases between. The clonotype was recovered from a man aged 50 to 69 who received an inactivated influenza vaccine. The input for sequencing was PBMCs from blood, taken approximately 20 months after vaccination. The V and J genes are TRBV3-1 and TRBJ1-6, with D perhaps matching TRBD1 (5 bases). Here the CDR3 reads CASSQEGRYNSPLHF. The CDR3 DNA follows: TGTGCCAGCAGCCAAGAGGGACGGTATAATTCACCCCTCCACTTT.